One T cell receptor (beta chain) is described in this entry. Its antigen is unknown. Sequencing was performed with immunoSEQ multiplex PCR; in TCRdb, only in-frame clones are kept and a portion is missing. The sample records some 120,000 clones, around 85% being singletons. This sample was included in a study of T cell responses to AZD1222 COVID-19 vaccine. The germline V gene encodes CDR1 SGHTA and CDR2 FQGNSA. The CDR3 consists of 16 residues. With V trimmed by 5 bases and J by 7 bases, 14 bases remained unmatched. Study-wide points: Baseline seropositives among AZD1222 recipients totaled only 6 or 7. Spike-spanning, vaccine-associated CD4 TCRs were dominant at 160-218 and 743-854.

This chain joins TRBV7-2 and TRBJ2-1; 7 bases fit TRBD1. The TCR comes from an adult in good health. The sequences come from peripheral blood, collected on day 0 of MenACWY control vaccination. CDR3: CASSVGGITGENEQFF. DNA for the CDR3: TGTGCCAGCAGCGTTGGGGGTATAACAGGGGAGAATGAGCAGTTCTTC.